The entry below gives a single TCR beta chain sequence along with its context. The target antigen is unknown. The entry originates in a study of T-cell memory formation after mild COVID-19. Study-level information: TCR clusters mostly belonged to single donors.

TCRdb re-analysed the 5' RACE reads in MiXCR, keeping a single row per CDR3 protein. The table lists 550,000 to 700,000 distinct CDR3 sequences, approximately 19% of them singletons. General study findings and limits: Confirmation of SARS-CoV-2 specificity was lacking for second-wave clones peaking day 37. Clones that contracted from day 15 to 85 had balanced CD4/CD8; later expanders were CD4+ biased.

Trimming stripped 5 bases from V and 0 bases from J, with 17 bases between. CDR1 and CDR2 from the germline V gene are MNHEY and SVGEGT. CDR3 length equals 17 residues. The sequence derives from an adult woman who had mild COVID-19 (a few samples of this study predate the infection). Cell type and time point are not known. V and J are TRBV6-2 or TRBV6-3 and TRBJ2-1; D not certain. The sample was PBMCs or a T cell subset sorted from them (not recorded which). CDR3: CASSHPPRTNSYNEQFF. CDR3 nucleotide sequence: TGTGCCAGCAGTCACCCCCCCCGAACTAACTCCTACAATGAGCAGTTCTTC.